Sequencing of this T cell receptor beta chain was carried out in a study of cytotoxic CD8 clonotypes in ibrutinib-treated CLL. Turning to the study itself: The subjects consisted of some 12 relapsed/refractory and around 15 treatment-naive individuals, with some 18 IGHV unmutated. Whole-study findings and limits: Baseline values of clonality outstripped age-matched healthy donors and followed circulating CD8+ T-cell counts. Having risen at ibrutinib response, clonality had fallen back toward baseline by progression.

Clones were read by immunoSEQ multiplex PCR, and TCRdb kept only the in-frame ones, dropping some. The repertoire has about 50,000 clones, 45% to 60% of them found once; the top ten carry around 30%. For this clone: Its antigen remains unknown.

The CDR3 is made up of 16 amino acids. Trimming removed 4 bases from V and 0 bases from J, with 15 bases in between. Germline values: CDR1 LNHDA, CDR2 SQIVND (reference sequence). As input for TCR beta libraries, roughly 2.1 micrograms of genomic DNA came from cryopreserved PBMCs. The starting material was PBMCs, obtained after 24 months of ibrutinib treatment. The receptor was derived from a human donor with chronic lymphocytic leukemia. The J gene is TRBJ1-1, the V gene TRBV19, with a possible D match to TRBD1 (5 bases). CDR3 region: CASSTSGRGLNTEAFF. The CDR3, as DNA: TGTGCCAGTAGTACCTCGGGGAGGGGTTTGAACACTGAAGCTTTCTTT.